The 9 T cell receptor beta chains presented below share a single source sample, sequenced in a study of T cell responses to AZD1222 COVID-19 vaccine. Only in-frame clones appear in the TCRdb table, and some are missing; sequencing was by immunoSEQ multiplex PCR. Counted here are about 170,000 clones, around 87% occurring once; the ten biggest clones make up about 3%. The sequencing here drew on peripheral blood, taken on day 0 of AZD1222 vaccination. Source of these receptors: an adult in good health.

J is TRBJ1-2 and V is TRBV5-1; TRBD1 might be the D (6 bases). Germline V gene lookup returns CDR1 SGHRS and CDR2 YFSETQ. CDR3 length: 15 amino acids. V lost 0 bases to trimming and J lost 4 bases, with 13 bases between them. The DNA for the CDR3 is TGCGCCAGCAGCTTGGCGGGGGGCAGGGGCTATGGCTACACCTTC. Its translation: CASSLAGGRGYGYTF.

This clone has a handful of counts. This CDR3 reads CASSFNPGAETQYF. The CDR3, as DNA: TGTGCCAGCAGTTTCAATCCGGGGGCGGAGACCCAGTACTTC. The genes are TRBV27 and TRBJ2-5; D might be TRBD1 or TRBD2, each matching 6 bases. Per germline, CDR1 MNHEY and CDR2 SMNVEV (reference sequence). Trimming took 3 bases from V and 5 from J, leaving 13 bases between them. CDR3 length equals 14 residues.

This clone came up a few times. This chain links TRBV10-2 with TRBJ1-1; D might be TRBD1 (5 bases). V lost 4 bases to trimming and J lost 1 base, with 10 bases between them. The CDR3 is made up of 14 amino acids. CDR1 and CDR2 (germline): WSHSY, SAAADI. The CDR3 spells CASSGAGGNTEAFF. The DNA for the CDR3 is TGCGCCAGCAGTGGAGCTGGGGGGAACACTGAAGCTTTCTTT.

The chain links TRBV6-1 to TRBJ1-2; D remains ambiguous. The CDR3 is 16 residues long. Trimming took 3 bases from V and 3 from J, leaving 17 bases between them. The germline V gene has CDR1 MNHNS and CDR2 SASEGT. CDR3 loop: CASSDEGQPAYYGYTF. The CDR3 region has the DNA TGTGCCAGCAGTGACGAAGGCCAGCCCGCCTACTATGGCTACACCTTC.

V is TRBV18 and J is TRBJ2-5; D is possibly TRBD1 or TRBD2 (5 bases each). Looked up from germline, CDR1 is KGHSH and CDR2 is LQKENI. CDR3 length: 16 amino acids. Deletions cut 6 bases from V and 2 bases from J, with 19 bases between. CDR3 amino acids: CASSPKTGRPQETQYF. CDR3 coding DNA: TGTGCCAGCTCGCCTAAAACGGGACGGCCTCAAGAGACCCAGTACTTC.

V usage is TRBV19 and J usage is TRBJ2-5, with 8 bases matching TRBD2. Trimming took 3 bases from V and 5 from J; bases not matched to a gene: 8. From germline, CDR1 is LNHDA and CDR2 SQIVND (reference sequence). This CDR3 spans 15 amino acids. The CDR3 reads CASSIRAGVGETQYF. CDR3 bases: TGTGCCAGTAGTATTAGAGCGGGAGTCGGGGAGACCCAGTACTTC. Full variable domain (remainder filled in from reference TRBV19 and TRBJ2-5): DGGITQSPKYLFRKEGQNVTLSCEQNLNHDAMYWYRQDPGQGLRLIYYSQIVNDFQKGDIAEGYSVSREKKESFPLTVTSAQKNPTAFYLCASSIRAGVGETQYFGPGTRLLVL.

To note about this clone: Other DNA sequences in this specimen translate into the identical CDR3. The rearrangement links TRBV2 to TRBJ1-4, with no clear D. This CDR3 is built from 14 residues. Trimming removed 5 bases at V and 0 bases at J, with 7 bases between. Germline CDR1 is SNHLY and CDR2 is FYNNEI. The CDR3 DNA is TGTGCCAGCAGTTCGGGAACAACTAATGAAAAACTGTTTTTT. Its translation is CASSSGTTNEKLFF.

The CDR3 protein is CASSQVHEKLFF. CDR3 coding DNA: TGTGCCAGCAGCCAAGTTCATGAAAAACTGTTTTTT. This chain links TRBV3-1 (or the pseudogene TRBV3-2) with TRBJ1-4; D remains unclear. Per the germline V gene, CDR1 is LGHDT and CDR2 is YNNKEL (reference sequence). V dropped 1 base and J dropped 6 bases, with 3 bases sitting between them. The CDR3 runs to 12 residues.

The chain uses TRBV5-1 and TRBJ1-2; tentatively, D is TRBD1 (5 bases). The CDR3 consists of 12 residues. Germline CDR1 is SGHRS and CDR2 is YFSETQ. V was trimmed by 4 bases and J by 4 bases, leaving 8 bases between them. CDR3 in DNA: TGCGCCAGCAGCCCCGACAGCTATGGCTACACCTTC. Protein: CASSPDSYGYTF.